Listed below are T cell receptor beta chains from one sample, sequenced in a study of lymphopenia after photon versus proton radiotherapy. Method: immunoSEQ multiplex PCR; TCRdb's copy keeps in-frame clones and lacks some. The repertoire holds 20,000 to 25,000 clones, with 84% as singletons. Sequencing used peripheral blood, obtained from a patient treated with photon-based radiotherapy. These receptors all come from a woman aged 45-65 years with pancreatic cancer. The CDR3 runs from the conserved cysteine through the conserved F or W. A D gene is named only where the DNA matches it firmly. Where a row states a size, it is once, few, many or the class of an expanded clone; other rows omit it.

cdr3_length	d_call	v_call	clone_size	j_call	cdr3_aa	cdr3_nt
16	TRBD2	TRBV27	-	TRBJ2-7	CASSFRRPSGGYEQYF	TGTGCCAGCAGTTTTCGTAGGCCCAGCGGGGGGTACGAGCAGTACTTC
17	TRBD1	TRBV2	-	TRBJ1-5	CASSESGRTGANQPQHF	TGTGCCAGCAGTGAAAGCGGGCGGACAGGGGCAAATCAGCCCCAGCATTTT
16	-	TRBV28	-	TRBJ1-3	CASSEPNRKGGNTIYF	TGTGCCAGCAGTGAACCTAATAGGAAAGGGGGAAACACCATATATTTT
15	TRBD1	TRBV28	-	TRBJ2-7	CASRDRGMASYEQYF	TGTGCCAGCAGAGACAGGGGGATGGCGTCCTACGAGCAGTACTTC
21	TRBD2	TRBV4-3	once	TRBJ2-1	CASSQVAGGLGAGEIYNEQFF	TGCGCCAGCAGCCAAGTAGCGGGCGGTCTGGGAGCGGGAGAAATCTACAATGAGCAGTTCTTC
15	-	TRBV11-3	-	TRBJ2-6	CASSPGVSGANVLTF	TGTGCCAGCAGCCCCGGGGTGTCTGGGGCCAACGTCCTGACTTTC
14	-	TRBV11-2	-	TRBJ1-2	CASSLVEGTYGYTF	TGTGCCAGCAGCTTAGTGGAAGGAACCTATGGCTACACCTTC
13	-	TRBV28	-	TRBJ2-1	CASKGGGAEEQFF	TGTGCCAGCAAGGGCGGAGGAGCGGAGGAGCAGTTCTTC
15	TRBD2	TRBV27	-	TRBJ2-1	CASSWGLAAYNEQFF	TGTGCCAGCAGTTGGGGACTAGCGGCCTACAATGAGCAGTTCTTC
15	-	TRBV4-3	-	TRBJ2-1	CASSQDSGAGNEQFF	TGCGCCAGCAGCCAAGATAGCGGAGCTGGGAATGAGCAGTTCTTC
14	-	TRBV28	-	TRBJ1-2	CASSLSAGFSGYTF	TGTGCCAGCAGTTTATCTGCGGGGTTCTCTGGCTACACCTTC
11	-	TRBV29-1	-	TRBJ1-2	CSVEDLHGYTF	TGCAGCGTTGAAGATTTGCATGGCTACACCTTC
14	-	TRBV27	-	TRBJ2-2	CASSRDDNTGELFF	TGTGCCAGCAGTCGGGACGACAACACCGGGGAGCTGTTTTTT
14	TRBD1	TRBV7-8	-	TRBJ1-4	CASSSGTGEEKLFF	TGTGCCAGCAGCTCCGGGACAGGGGAAGAAAAACTGTTTTTT
15	TRBD2	TRBV28	-	TRBJ2-3	CASSLAGGPLDTQYF	TGTGCCAGCAGTCTAGCGGGAGGGCCTTTGGATACGCAGTATTTT
13	-	TRBV6-5	few	TRBJ2-7	CASTRGVTYEQYF	TGTGCCAGCACCCGTGGCGTCACCTACGAGCAGTACTTC
13	-	TRBV12-5	-	TRBJ2-5	CASGPGDRETQYF	TGTGCTAGTGGTCCAGGCGACCGGGAGACCCAGTACTTC